The entry that follows covers one TCR beta chain sequence. This CDR3 is 17 amino acids long. The germline V gene encodes CDR1 SGDLS and CDR2 YYNGEE. V trimming: 2 bases; J trimming: 2 bases; junction bases outside the gene matches: 10. Participants spanned ages roughly 18 to 95 years and resided in 24 US areas. As originally analysed: Reference gene primer amplification gave estimated nucleated cell counts. Measured with immunoSEQ multiplex PCR; TCRdb has only the in-frame clones, and not every one. The DNA was the basis for D and trimming; V, J and clone size are from that table. The table includes roughly 200,000 clones, roughly 89% detected once. The data were obtained in a study of blood T cell repertoires in COVID-19. Study-wide context: Italy, Spain and the United States were the sources of the convalescent and acute COVID-19 samples.

Sequencing was performed on PBMCs or T cells enriched from blood (not recorded which). The TCR was taken from a woman aged 40 to 55 with acute COVID-19. V and J are TRBV9 and TRBJ2-7; 10 positions agree with TRBD1. The CDR3, as DNA: TGTGCCAGCAGCGTCAGGGGGGACAGGGGTTCCCCCTACGAGCAGTACTTC. It is translated as CASSVRGDRGSPYEQYF.